This passage covers 30 T cell receptor beta chains from one sample sequenced in a study of T cell responses to AZD1222 COVID-19 vaccine. Using immunoSEQ multiplex PCR, the repertoire was profiled, and TCRdb retains in-frame clones only, with some absent. The sample lists over 110,000 clones; more than 85% were seen once. Material: peripheral blood, obtained on day 0 of AZD1222 vaccination. The source of these receptors is an adult in good health.

V and J are TRBV20-1 and TRBJ2-7; perhaps TRBD1 as D (6 bases). The germline V gene encodes CDR1 DFQATT and CDR2 SNEGSKA (reference sequence). The CDR3 covers 15 residues. The V end was cut by 3 bases, the J end by 0 bases, with 15 bases between. This chain's CDR3 is CSASLLDRSSYEQYF. The CDR3 coding sequence is TGCAGTGCTAGTCTCTTGGACAGAAGCTCCTACGAGCAGTACTTC.

This chain links TRBV19 with TRBJ1-1, with a weak D call TRBD1 (5 bases). Trimming shortened V by 0 bases and J by 1 base, and 9 bases separated the two germline ends. Germline values: CDR1 LNHDA, CDR2 SQIVND (reference sequence). This CDR3 contains 15 residues. The DNA of the CDR3 is TGTGCCAGTAGTATAGATCTGGGGCCGAACACTGAAGCTTTCTTT. It specifies CASSIDLGPNTEAFF.

The chain employs TRBV4-2 and TRBJ1-4, with no clear D. V was shortened by 2 bases and J by 5 bases, with 18 bases between the two germline ends. Germline V gene data show CDR1 as LGHNA and CDR2 as YNFKEQ. The CDR3 contains 17 residues. The DNA for the CDR3 is TGTGCCAGCAGCCAACCAATCCCGGACTACCAAAATGAAAAACTGTTTTTT. This codes for CASSQPIPDYQNEKLFF.

The CDR3 bases are TGTGCCAGCAGCTTAGATGGCCAGGGAAATTCACCCCTCCACTTT. This translates into CASSLDGQGNSPLHF. The rearrangement uses TRBV7-9 and TRBJ1-6, with D possibly TRBD1 on 5 matching bases. The CDR3 is 15 amino acids. Trimming stripped 1 base from V and 7 bases from J, with 11 bases between. Germline V gene data show CDR1 as SEHNR and CDR2 as FQNEAQ (reference sequence). The complete variable domain, with remaining parts taken from reference TRBV7-9 and TRBJ1-6, reads DTGVSQNPRHKITKRGQNVTFRCDPISEHNRLYWYRQTLGQGPEFLTYFQNEAQLEKSRLLSDRFSAERPKGSFSTLEIQRTEQGDSAMYLCASSLDGQGNSPLHFGNGTRLTVT.

V and J are TRBV2 and TRBJ1-2, with a tentative D call TRBD1 (5 bases). Germline-derived CDR1 and CDR2 are SNHLY and FYNNEI. V lost 8 bases to trimming and J lost 8 bases, with 18 bases between them. The CDR3 runs 13 residues. The CDR3 is CASGGDSRYGYTF. CDR3 bases: TGTGCCAGCGGAGGGGATTCCAGATACGGCTACACCTTC.

The chain employs TRBV19 and TRBJ2-4; 8 positions agree with TRBD2. The CDR3 consists of 17 residues. The V and J ends lost 1 base and 8 bases, in that order; junction bases with no gene match: 13. Germline-derived CDR1 and CDR2 are LNHDA and SQIVND (reference sequence). The CDR3 coding sequence is TGTGCCAGTAGTATAGGGCTAGCGGGTACCACCGCGGACATTCAGTACTTC. This translates into CASSIGLAGTTADIQYF.

This rearrangement joins TRBV3-1 (or the pseudogene TRBV3-2) to TRBJ2-1; 11 bases align to TRBD2. The CDR3 has 14 amino acids. Looked up from germline, CDR1 is LGHDT and CDR2 is YNNKEL (reference sequence). V lost 7 bases to trimming and J lost 6 bases; unmatched junction nucleotides: 5. The CDR3 DNA is TGTGCCAGCACCACTAGCGGGAGAGGCAATGAGCAGTTCTTC. Protein sequence: CASTTSGRGNEQFF.

The chain carries TRBV28 and TRBJ2-5, with 7 bases matching TRBD2. The CDR3 totals 12 residues. Per the germline V gene, CDR1 is MDHEN and CDR2 is SYDVKM. V was clipped by 2 bases and J by 10 bases; unmatched bases: 4. Here the CDR3 DNA reads TGTGCCAGCAGTTTAAAAACGGGGGGCCAGTACTTC. It yields the protein CASSLKTGGQYF.

The chain has TRBV5-4 and TRBJ2-5; D perhaps matches TRBD2 (7 bases). CDR3 length: 14 residues. V dropped 3 bases and J dropped 4 bases, with 13 bases sitting between them. The germline V gene encodes CDR1 SGHNT and CDR2 YYREEE (reference sequence). CDR3 nucleotide sequence: TGTGCCAGCAGCTCCTTAGGGGGGGGAGAGACCCAGTACTTC. It encodes CASSSLGGGETQYF.

V is TRBV6-5 and J is TRBJ2-1; tentative D call: TRBD2 (6 bases). Looked up from germline, CDR1 is MNHEY and CDR2 is SVGAGI. The V gene lost 6 bases and the J gene lost 8 bases, with 17 bases spanning the gap. This CDR3 is 14 amino acids long. The CDR3 sequence: CASSTDKLAHEQFF. The CDR3 coding sequence is TGTGCCAGCAGCACCGATAAACTAGCCCATGAGCAGTTCTTC.

In its sample, this clone was seen once. At one boundary the junction diverges from the germline segment, which might be a read error. This chain links TRBV11-2 with TRBJ1-2; D call uncertain. Germline CDR1 SGHAT, CDR2 FQNNGV. This CDR3 spans 15 amino acids. The CDR3 DNA reads TGTGCCAGCAGCCTAGAACCGGCGGGATACTATGGCTACACCTTC. It codes for CASSLEPAGYYGYTF.

V gene TRBV7-9 combines with J gene TRBJ1-2, with D tentatively TRBD1 (6 bases). The V end was cut by 5 bases, the J end by 6 bases, with 13 bases between. The V gene's germline CDR1 is SEHNR and CDR2 FQNEAQ (reference sequence). The CDR3 consists of 13 residues. The CDR3: CASSQEGGDGYTF. CDR3 DNA sequence: TGTGCCAGCAGCCAAGAGGGGGGAGATGGCTACACCTTC.

The DNA for the CDR3 is TGTGCCAGCAGCTTAGTGGCTGAAGCTTTCTTT. This gives the protein CASSLVAEAFF. V gene TRBV11-2 combines with J gene TRBJ1-1; no firm D call. In germline, CDR1 is SGHAT, CDR2 FQNNGV. Trimming removed 1 base from V and 6 bases from J, with 3 bases in between. The CDR3 runs 11 residues.

CDR3 region: CASSFNTAINTEAFF. The CDR3 nucleotides are TGCGCCAGCAGCTTTAATACGGCAATTAACACTGAAGCTTTCTTT. This chain connects TRBV5-1 to TRBJ1-1; no clear D gene. CDR3 length: 15 residues. The V and J ends lost 2 bases and 2 bases respectively, with 13 bases between them. Germline assignment: CDR1 SGHRS and CDR2 YFSETQ.

Only one count was recorded for this clone. The chain is built from TRBV28 and TRBJ1-1; 10 nucleotides agree with TRBD1. There are 16 residues in the CDR3. The ends lost 0 bases at V and 7 bases at J; junction bases unmatched: 8. Germline loops: CDR1 MDHEN, CDR2 SYDVKM. CDR3 in DNA: TGTGCCAGCAGTTTATGGGGGGACAGGGGCAGACTTGAAGCTTTCTTT. Translating it yields CASSLWGDRGRLEAFF.

This clone has a single count. The chain employs TRBV12-3 or TRBV12-4 and TRBJ1-6; D is unclear. CDR3 length equals 12 residues. The V end was cut by 3 bases, the J end by 9 bases, with 6 bases between. The CDR3, as DNA: TGTGCCAGCAGTTTCTCGGCTTCACCCCTCCACTTT. Translating it yields CASSFSASPLHF.

The rearrangement links TRBV7-8 to TRBJ1-6; D perhaps matches TRBD1 (6 bases). Germline loops: CDR1 SGHVS, CDR2 FQNEAQ. The CDR3 spans 14 residues. V was pared by 5 bases and J by 9 bases, with 14 bases between. In DNA, the CDR3 is TGTGCCAGCAGCGTCCGGGACAACAGTTCACCCCTCCACTTT. Protein product: CASSVRDNSSPLHF.

The chain recombines TRBV5-4 with TRBJ1-1, with 9 bases identical to TRBD1. Germline values: CDR1 SGHNT, CDR2 YYREEE (reference sequence). J was trimmed by 3 bases and V by 4 bases; bases with no gene match: 10. The CDR3 spans 16 residues. The CDR3 reads CASSLQGANGDTEAFF. In nucleotides, the CDR3 is TGTGCCAGCAGCCTACAGGGGGCTAATGGGGACACTGAAGCTTTCTTT.

The rearrangement joins TRBV21-1 to TRBJ1-2. TRBV21-1 is listed as a pseudogene. This CDR3 comprises 12 residues. The CDR3 region has the DNA TGTGCCAGCAATAAGGATAACTATGGCTACACCTTC. Its protein is CASNKDNYGYTF.

The V and J genes are TRBV4-1 and TRBJ1-3, with no clear D. Trimming took off 0 bases at V and 0 bases at J, with 6 bases between the two ends. This CDR3 contains 15 residues. Germline CDR1 MGHRA, CDR2 YSYEKL. The CDR3 loop reads CASSQDESSGNTIYF. The CDR3 coding sequence is TGCGCCAGCAGCCAAGATGAGAGCTCTGGAAACACCATATATTTT.

In this sample, this clone turned up once. The J gene is TRBJ1-1, the V gene TRBV21-1. TRBV21-1 is described as a pseudogene. CDR3 size: 12 residues. The CDR3 sequence is CASSWRKPEAFF. The CDR3 DNA is TGTGCCAGCAGTTGGAGAAAACCTGAAGCTTTCTTT.

The J gene is TRBJ1-3, the V gene TRBV30; D not certain. V dropped 4 bases and J dropped 0 bases, with 19 bases sitting between them. CDR1 and CDR2 (germline): GTSNPN, SVGIG (reference sequence). The length of the CDR3 is 17 residues. The CDR3 sequence: CAWTPIGGRISGNTIYF. Written as DNA, the CDR3 is TGTGCCTGGACTCCTATAGGTGGACGGATCTCTGGAAACACCATATATTTT. Complete variable domain (other parts from reference TRBV30 and TRBJ1-3): SQTIHQWPATLVQPVGSPLSLECTVEGTSNPNLYWYRQAAGRGLQLLFYSVGIGQISSEVPQNLSASRPQDRQFILSSKKLLLSDSGFYLCAWTPIGGRISGNTIYFGEGSWLTVV.

V is TRBV5-6 and J is TRBJ1-6; 8 nucleotides agree with TRBD1. This CDR3 contains 15 residues. V was pared by 4 bases and J by 8 bases, with 8 bases of the junction left unmatched. CDR1 and CDR2 (germline): SGHDT, YYEEEE. The CDR3 coding sequence is TGTGCCAGCAGCATGGATGGACAGGGTCATTCACCCCTCCACTTT. The encoded protein is CASSMDGQGHSPLHF.

J is TRBJ2-1 and V is TRBV6-5; no firm D call. The CDR3 consists of 12 residues. Trimming removed 2 bases at V and 12 bases at J, with 11 bases between. The germline V gene has CDR1 MNHEY and CDR2 SVGAGI. In DNA, the CDR3 is TGTGCCAGCAGTTACCCAGGCTGGGGGCAGTTCTTC. It translates to CASSYPGWGQFF.

The chain couples TRBV5-1 to TRBJ1-6; tentatively, D is TRBD1 (6 bases). V shed 0 bases and J shed 5 bases, with 12 bases lying between them. Germline V lookup: CDR1 SGHRS, CDR2 YFSETQ. The CDR3 totals 16 residues. For the CDR3, the DNA is TGCGCCAGCAGCTTGGCGTCCCAGGGGAATAATTCACCCCTCCACTTT. This translates into CASSLASQGNNSPLHF. Supplemented by reference TRBV5-1 and TRBJ1-6, the full variable domain reads KAGVTQTPRYLIKTRGQQVTLSCSPISGHRSVSWYQQTPGQGLQFLFEYFSETQRNKGNFPGRFSGRQFSNSRSEMNVSTLELGDSALYLCASSLASQGNNSPLHFGNGTRLTVT.

The count of this clone is one. The V and J genes are TRBV6-5 and TRBJ2-7, with 7 bases that match TRBD2. This CDR3 comprises 14 residues. Germline V gene data show CDR1 as MNHEY and CDR2 as SVGAGI. Trimming took 7 bases from V and 3 from J; bases not matched to a gene: 9. The DNA of the CDR3 is TGTGCCAGCACCCCGACTAGCTTGGACTACGAGCAGTACTTC. Translating it yields CASTPTSLDYEQYF.

The rearrangement links TRBV6-5 to TRBJ1-1, with D unresolved. CDR1 and CDR2 from the germline V gene are MNHEY and SVGAGI. CDR3 length: 11 amino acids. V was pared by 5 bases and J by 4 bases, with 5 bases between. CDR3 sequence (DNA): TGTGCCAGCAGTCCGGGCACTGAAGCTTTCTTT. Translated: CASSPGTEAFF.

CDR3 amino acids: CASGMTQETQYF. The CDR3, as DNA: TGTGCCAGCGGGATGACGCAAGAGACCCAGTACTTC. The chain combines TRBV7-6 with TRBJ2-5, with unresolved D. The CDR3 length is 12 residues. The germline V and J ends were trimmed by 8 bases and 2 bases, with 9 bases remaining between them. Germline V gene data show CDR1 as SGHVS and CDR2 as FNYEAQ.

The CDR3, as DNA: TGTGCCAGCAGCCAGGGGGCGGTTAGTAGTACTGAAGCTTTCTTT. This sequence encodes CASSQGAVSSTEAFF. The chain carries TRBV3-1 (or the pseudogene TRBV3-2) and TRBJ1-1; D is possibly TRBD1 (6 bases). V was shortened by 3 bases and J by 5 bases, with 16 bases between the two germline ends. Germline lookup yields CDR1 LGHDT and CDR2 YNNKEL (reference sequence). This CDR3 is built from 15 residues.

The rearrangement joins TRBV6-1 to TRBJ1-5; 8 nucleotides align to TRBD1. CDR3 size: 16 residues. Trimming removed 0 bases from V and 5 bases from J; junction bases left unmatched: 6. The germline V gene has CDR1 MNHNS and CDR2 SASEGT. CDR3 in amino acids: CASSEARGTGDQPQHF. The CDR3 DNA reads TGTGCCAGCAGTGAAGCAAGAGGGACAGGAGATCAGCCCCAGCATTTT.